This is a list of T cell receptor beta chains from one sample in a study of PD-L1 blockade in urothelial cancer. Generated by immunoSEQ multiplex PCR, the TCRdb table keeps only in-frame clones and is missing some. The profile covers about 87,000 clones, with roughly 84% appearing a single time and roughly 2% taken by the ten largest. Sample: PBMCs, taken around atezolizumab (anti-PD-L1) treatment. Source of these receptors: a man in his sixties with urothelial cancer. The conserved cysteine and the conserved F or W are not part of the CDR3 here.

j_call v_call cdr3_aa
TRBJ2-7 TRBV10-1 ASSKHIPGQGGEQY
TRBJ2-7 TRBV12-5 ASGFAVEKSYEQY
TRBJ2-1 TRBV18 ASSEQGAMGAEQF
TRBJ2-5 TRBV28 ASSQKSLNRGLLLETQY
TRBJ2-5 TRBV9 ASSVDSRETQY
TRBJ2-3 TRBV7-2 ASSWRLAGDTDTQY
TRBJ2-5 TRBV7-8 ASSLGVKRGGAETQY
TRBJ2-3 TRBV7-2 ASSLDPGGADTQY
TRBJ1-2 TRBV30 AWSPGGRSNYGYT
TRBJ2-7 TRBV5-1 ASSQNTGASYEQY
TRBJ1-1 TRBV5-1 ASTHGTANTEAF
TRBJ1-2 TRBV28 ASSSLPGIYGYT
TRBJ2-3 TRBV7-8 ASSFPARGNTQY
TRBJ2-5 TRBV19 ASSTEGPQETQY
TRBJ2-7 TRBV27 ATGLAGGGYEQY
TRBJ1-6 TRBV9 ASSGEGGPSSPLH
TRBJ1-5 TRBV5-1 ASSLGGTASNQPQH
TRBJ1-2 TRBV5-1 ASSFGGGRTASNYGYT
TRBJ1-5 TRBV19 ASRAGAQPNQPQH
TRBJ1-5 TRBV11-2 ASSLGAGGYSNQPQH
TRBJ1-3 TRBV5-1 ASSLAAGSGNTIY
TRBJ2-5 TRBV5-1 ASSPPGTGEETQY
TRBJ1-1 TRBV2 ASRLQGKNTEAF
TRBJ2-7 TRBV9 ASSAQPGDDEQY
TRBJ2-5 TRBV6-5 ASSGLGGGSQY
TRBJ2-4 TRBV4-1 ASSPIGEAKNIQY
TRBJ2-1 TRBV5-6 ASSLVAGAYNEQF
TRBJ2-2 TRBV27 ASSLGGSGAGALF
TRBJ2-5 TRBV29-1 SVEMGRGGQETQY
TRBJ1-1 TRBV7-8 ASSSPTGSRLKAF
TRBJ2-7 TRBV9 ASSVSLAGVDEQY
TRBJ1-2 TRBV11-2 ASSFQINYGYT
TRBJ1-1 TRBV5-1 ASSPQTLNTEAF
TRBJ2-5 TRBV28 ASSSPSQGTQY
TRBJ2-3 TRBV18 ASSPGTSGRGADTQY
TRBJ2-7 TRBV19 ATGTGEGVIYEQY
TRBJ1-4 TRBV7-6 ASSFTGVGGEKLF
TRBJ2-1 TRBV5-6 ASSLYTNNEQF
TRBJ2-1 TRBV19 ASRQGQGSYNEQF
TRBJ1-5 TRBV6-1 ASCPQVNSNQPQH
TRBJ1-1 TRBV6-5 ASSYSPRQGRTEAF
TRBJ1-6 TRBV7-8 ATRSGTGIPLH
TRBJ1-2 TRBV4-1 ASSPSGQIYGYT
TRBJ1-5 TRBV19 ASQGSGRQPQH
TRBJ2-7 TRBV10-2 ASISNPGLAGVKY
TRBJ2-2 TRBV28 ASSLGQGGEELF
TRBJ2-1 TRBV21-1 ASSKLWGGLYNEQF
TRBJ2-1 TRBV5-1 ASSLETRSYNEQF
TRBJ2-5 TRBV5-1 ASSLGTEETQY
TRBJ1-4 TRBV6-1 ASSAPGTGIPINEKLF